A selection of T cell receptor beta chains follows, all from one sample in a study of OX40 agonist ivuxolimab in advanced cancers. Repertoires were generated with immunoSEQ multiplex PCR, while TCRdb's copy carries only in-frame clones and drops some. The repertoire holds some 64,000 clones, with about four fifths as singletons. This specimen was CD4+ or CD8+ T cells sorted from blood, taken in a trial of the OX40 agonist ivuxolimab. All receptors derive from an adult with an advanced solid tumor such as melanoma, head and neck, liver or kidney cancer. Each CDR3 is given with its conserved first and last residue. D genes are given only for firm matches. Clone size is shown for a subset of rows, as once, few, many or a class of expanded clone.

.,.,TRBV7-9,TRBJ2-2,CASSYTWEPNGELFF,TGTGCCAGCAGCTATACATGGGAGCCGAACGGGGAGCTGTTTTTT
.,.,TRBV5-1,TRBJ2-7,CASSFWIKSYEQYF,TGCGCCAGCAGCTTTTGGATTAAGAGCTACGAGCAGTACTTC
.,.,TRBV19,TRBJ1-2,CASSTRGGRGYTF,TGTGCCAGTAGTACGCGGGGAGGACGAGGCTACACCTTC
.,.,TRBV7-9,TRBJ2-7,CASSPRGRGGPYEQYF,TGTGCCAGCAGCCCCCGAGGTAGGGGAGGTCCCTACGAGCAGTACTTC
.,TRBD1,TRBV9,TRBJ1-3,CASSDRDRGLGNTIYF,TGTGCCAGCAGCGACCGGGACAGGGGGCTTGGAAACACCATATATTTT
few,.,TRBV7-2,TRBJ2-2,CASSLLDGRNTGELFF,TGTGCCAGCAGCTTACTCGACGGGAGAAACACCGGGGAGCTGTTTTTT
.,TRBD2,TRBV4-1,TRBJ2-7,CASSPGGGSREQYF,TGCGCCAGCAGCCCCGGGGGAGGGTCTAGGGAGCAGTACTTC
.,TRBD2,TRBV5-4,TRBJ2-1,CASSSGGVFLYNEQFF,TGTGCCAGCAGCTCGGGGGGGGTTTTCCTGTACAATGAGCAGTTCTTC
.,TRBD1,TRBV5-4,TRBJ1-1,CASSLEAGGRTEAFF,TGTGCCAGCAGCTTGGAGGCAGGGGGCCGAACTGAAGCTTTCTTT
.,TRBD1,TRBV5-5,TRBJ2-2,CASSLTGGSELFF,TGTGCCAGCAGCTTGACAGGGGGCAGTGAGCTGTTTTTT
once,.,TRBV5-6,TRBJ1-4,CASSETQGFNEKLFF,TGTGCCAGCAGCGAGACTCAGGGGTTTAATGAAAAACTGTTTTTT
.,TRBD2,TRBV25-1,TRBJ2-1,CASSTPGTSGRNEQFF,TGTGCCAGCAGTACCCCCGGGACTAGCGGGAGGAATGAGCAGTTCTTC
.,TRBD2,TRBV11-3,TRBJ2-5,CASSLDGGAQETQYF,TGTGCCAGCAGCTTAGACGGGGGGGCCCAAGAGACCCAGTACTTC
few,.,TRBV29-1,TRBJ2-2,CSVQEASNTGELFF,TGCAGCGTTCAAGAGGCGTCGAACACCGGGGAGCTGTTTTTT
.,TRBD2,TRBV7-2,TRBJ2-5,CASSLTLAGAQETQYF,TGTGCCAGCAGCTTGACTCTAGCGGGGGCCCAAGAGACCCAGTACTTC
once,.,TRBV18,TRBJ2-7,CASSPPGLGPGEQYF,TGTGCCAGCTCACCACCGGGCCTGGGACCGGGGGAGCAGTACTTC
.,TRBD1,TRBV29-1,TRBJ1-1,CSVGPGQGYNTEAFF,TGCAGCGTTGGACCGGGACAGGGGTATAACACTGAAGCTTTCTTT
.,TRBD2,TRBV7-2,TRBJ2-2,CASSAREGQFYTGELFF,TGTGCCAGCAGCGCCCGGGAGGGGCAATTCTACACCGGGGAGCTGTTTTTT
.,.,TRBV19,TRBJ1-3,CASSIPLRSYSGNTIYF,TGTGCCAGTAGTATCCCCCTCCGATCGTACTCTGGAAACACCATATATTTT
.,.,TRBV7-3,TRBJ2-1,CASSRGAAEQFF,TGTGCCAGCAGCCGGGGGGCGGCTGAGCAGTTCTTC
.,.,TRBV30,TRBJ2-7,CAWTRKGPTYEQYF,TGTGCCTGGACGAGAAAGGGGCCAACCTACGAGCAGTACTTC
.,TRBD1,TRBV30,TRBJ1-4,CAWRRQGAGGEKLFF,TGTGCCTGGAGGCGACAGGGGGCCGGAGGTGAAAAACTGTTTTTT
.,TRBD2,TRBV18,TRBJ2-7,CASSGLAVEQYF,TGTGCCAGCTCCGGACTAGCGGTGGAGCAGTACTTC
.,.,TRBV5-1,TRBJ2-5,CASSFTGTQETQYF,TGCGCCAGCAGCTTTACTGGGACACAAGAGACCCAGTACTTC
.,.,TRBV19,TRBJ1-1,CASSPRETEAFF,TGTGCCAGTAGTCCCAGGGAGACTGAAGCTTTCTTT
.,.,TRBV6-6,TRBJ2-5,CASSYSRAGGETQYF,TGTGCCAGCAGTTACTCGAGGGCAGGGGGGGAGACCCAGTACTTC
.,.,TRBV11-3,TRBJ1-2,CASSRIQGGNGYTF,TGTGCCAGCAGTAGAATACAGGGAGGGAATGGCTACACCTTC
.,TRBD1,TRBV10-3,TRBJ2-3,CAISDLGQGPDTQYF,TGTGCCATCAGTGATTTGGGACAGGGGCCAGATACGCAGTATTTT
.,TRBD1,TRBV7-9,TRBJ2-2,CASSLGLGQGDPGELFF,TGTGCCAGCAGCTTAGGACTCGGACAGGGGGACCCCGGGGAGCTGTTTTTT
.,.,TRBV7-2,TRBJ1-3,CASSPNSGNTIYF,TGTGCCAGCAGCCCGAACTCTGGAAACACCATATATTTT
.,.,TRBV6-5,TRBJ1-6,CASSQRTENNSPLHF,TGTGCCAGCAGTCAGCGGACAGAAAATAATTCACCCCTCCACTTT
.,.,TRBV11-2,TRBJ2-1,CASSLAGVGYNEQFF,TGTGCCAGCAGCTTAGCGGGAGTAGGTTACAATGAGCAGTTCTTC
.,TRBD2,TRBV9,TRBJ2-2,CASSVSSGKNTGELFF,TGTGCCAGCAGCGTATCTAGCGGGAAAAATACCGGGGAGCTGTTTTTT
.,TRBD1,TRBV6-4,TRBJ1-3,CASSTGTGSLNSGNTIYF,TGTGCCAGCAGTACCGGGACAGGGAGTCTCAACTCTGGAAACACCATATATTTT
once,.,TRBV7-9,TRBJ2-3,CASSLAPGHGTDTQYF,TGTGCCAGCAGCTTAGCGCCGGGACACGGGACAGATACGCAGTATTTT
.,TRBD2,TRBV27,TRBJ2-1,CASSLEGGTSPYNEQFF,TGTGCCAGCAGTTTAGAGGGGGGGACTAGCCCATACAATGAGCAGTTCTTC
.,.,TRBV25-1,TRBJ2-2,CASRGQGLSTGELFF,TGTGCCAGCAGGGGGCAGGGGTTAAGCACCGGGGAGCTGTTTTTT
.,.,TRBV18,TRBJ2-7,CASSPLFEGGYEQYF,TGTGCCAGCTCACCACTCTTCGAGGGTGGCTACGAGCAGTACTTC
once,.,TRBV14,TRBJ1-5,CASRHRDRGQPQHF,TGTGCCAGCAGGCACAGGGATCGGGGACAGCCCCAGCATTTT
.,TRBD1,TRBV19,TRBJ1-6,CASSILDREAPLHF,TGTGCCAGTAGTATCTTGGACAGGGAGGCACCCCTCCACTTT
.,.,TRBV7-2,TRBJ2-5,CASSFRGVETQYF,TGTGCCAGCAGCTTCAGGGGAGTAGAGACCCAGTACTTC
.,.,TRBV11-3,TRBJ2-1,CASSLDLGGTYNEQFF,TGTGCCAGCAGCTTAGATTTAGGCGGGACCTACAATGAGCAGTTCTTC
.,TRBD1,TRBV5-1,TRBJ2-2,CASSVTGATGELFF,TGCGCCAGCAGCGTCACAGGGGCCACCGGGGAGCTGTTTTTT
.,.,TRBV7-8,TRBJ2-3,CASSLATVAQYF,TGTGCCAGCAGCTTAGCAACAGTGGCGCAGTATTTT
once,TRBD1,TRBV9,TRBJ1-1,CASSAGTRGRGNTEAFF,TGTGCCAGCAGCGCCGGTACCAGGGGGCGAGGAAACACTGAAGCTTTCTTT
.,.,TRBV27,TRBJ2-3,CASSYWTSTDTQYF,TGTGCCAGCAGTTACTGGACCAGCACAGATACGCAGTATTTT
.,.,TRBV9,TRBJ2-7,CASSVGGTLMDEQYF,TGTGCCAGCAGCGTAGGGGGGACCCTAATGGACGAGCAGTACTTC
.,TRBD1,TRBV27,TRBJ2-4,CASRTTGALAKNIQYF,TGTGCCAGCAGGACGACAGGGGCGCTAGCCAAAAACATTCAGTACTTC
.,.,TRBV7-2,TRBJ2-5,CASSLAVAGAQETQYF,TGTGCCAGCAGCTTAGCCGTGGCGGGGGCCCAGGAGACCCAGTACTTC
.,.,TRBV27,TRBJ1-2,CASSHQGNYGYTF,TGTGCCAGCAGTCATCAGGGAAACTATGGCTACACCTTC
.,.,TRBV21-1,TRBJ2-7,CAPQGSKSYEQYF,TGTGCCCCCCAGGGGAGTAAGTCCTACGAGCAGTACTTC
few,TRBD2,TRBV7-9,TRBJ2-1,CASLAGGTYNEQFF,TGTGCCAGCCTAGCGGGGGGTACCTACAATGAGCAGTTCTTC
.,TRBD2,TRBV6-6,TRBJ2-3,CASSGTSGNTDTQYF,TGTGCCAGCAGTGGGACTAGCGGGAACACAGATACGCAGTATTTT
once,TRBD1,TRBV7-2,TRBJ2-7,CASSLEGDRAHEQYF,TGTGCCAGCAGCTTAGAAGGGGACAGGGCCCACGAGCAGTACTTC
.,.,TRBV19,TRBJ2-2,CASSRAAILNTGELFF,TGTGCCAGTAGTAGGGCAGCAATTTTGAACACCGGGGAGCTGTTTTTT
.,.,TRBV5-1,TRBJ2-7,CASSLAGRPYEQYF,TGCGCCAGCAGCTTGGCGGGGCGACCCTACGAGCAGTACTTC
few,TRBD1,TRBV9,TRBJ1-5,CASSAGQGEGQPQHF,TGTGCCAGCAGCGCAGGACAGGGCGAAGGTCAGCCCCAGCATTTT
once,TRBD1,TRBV15,TRBJ1-2,CATSSGDRGYGYTF,TGTGCCACCAGCAGCGGGGACAGGGGCTATGGCTACACCTTC